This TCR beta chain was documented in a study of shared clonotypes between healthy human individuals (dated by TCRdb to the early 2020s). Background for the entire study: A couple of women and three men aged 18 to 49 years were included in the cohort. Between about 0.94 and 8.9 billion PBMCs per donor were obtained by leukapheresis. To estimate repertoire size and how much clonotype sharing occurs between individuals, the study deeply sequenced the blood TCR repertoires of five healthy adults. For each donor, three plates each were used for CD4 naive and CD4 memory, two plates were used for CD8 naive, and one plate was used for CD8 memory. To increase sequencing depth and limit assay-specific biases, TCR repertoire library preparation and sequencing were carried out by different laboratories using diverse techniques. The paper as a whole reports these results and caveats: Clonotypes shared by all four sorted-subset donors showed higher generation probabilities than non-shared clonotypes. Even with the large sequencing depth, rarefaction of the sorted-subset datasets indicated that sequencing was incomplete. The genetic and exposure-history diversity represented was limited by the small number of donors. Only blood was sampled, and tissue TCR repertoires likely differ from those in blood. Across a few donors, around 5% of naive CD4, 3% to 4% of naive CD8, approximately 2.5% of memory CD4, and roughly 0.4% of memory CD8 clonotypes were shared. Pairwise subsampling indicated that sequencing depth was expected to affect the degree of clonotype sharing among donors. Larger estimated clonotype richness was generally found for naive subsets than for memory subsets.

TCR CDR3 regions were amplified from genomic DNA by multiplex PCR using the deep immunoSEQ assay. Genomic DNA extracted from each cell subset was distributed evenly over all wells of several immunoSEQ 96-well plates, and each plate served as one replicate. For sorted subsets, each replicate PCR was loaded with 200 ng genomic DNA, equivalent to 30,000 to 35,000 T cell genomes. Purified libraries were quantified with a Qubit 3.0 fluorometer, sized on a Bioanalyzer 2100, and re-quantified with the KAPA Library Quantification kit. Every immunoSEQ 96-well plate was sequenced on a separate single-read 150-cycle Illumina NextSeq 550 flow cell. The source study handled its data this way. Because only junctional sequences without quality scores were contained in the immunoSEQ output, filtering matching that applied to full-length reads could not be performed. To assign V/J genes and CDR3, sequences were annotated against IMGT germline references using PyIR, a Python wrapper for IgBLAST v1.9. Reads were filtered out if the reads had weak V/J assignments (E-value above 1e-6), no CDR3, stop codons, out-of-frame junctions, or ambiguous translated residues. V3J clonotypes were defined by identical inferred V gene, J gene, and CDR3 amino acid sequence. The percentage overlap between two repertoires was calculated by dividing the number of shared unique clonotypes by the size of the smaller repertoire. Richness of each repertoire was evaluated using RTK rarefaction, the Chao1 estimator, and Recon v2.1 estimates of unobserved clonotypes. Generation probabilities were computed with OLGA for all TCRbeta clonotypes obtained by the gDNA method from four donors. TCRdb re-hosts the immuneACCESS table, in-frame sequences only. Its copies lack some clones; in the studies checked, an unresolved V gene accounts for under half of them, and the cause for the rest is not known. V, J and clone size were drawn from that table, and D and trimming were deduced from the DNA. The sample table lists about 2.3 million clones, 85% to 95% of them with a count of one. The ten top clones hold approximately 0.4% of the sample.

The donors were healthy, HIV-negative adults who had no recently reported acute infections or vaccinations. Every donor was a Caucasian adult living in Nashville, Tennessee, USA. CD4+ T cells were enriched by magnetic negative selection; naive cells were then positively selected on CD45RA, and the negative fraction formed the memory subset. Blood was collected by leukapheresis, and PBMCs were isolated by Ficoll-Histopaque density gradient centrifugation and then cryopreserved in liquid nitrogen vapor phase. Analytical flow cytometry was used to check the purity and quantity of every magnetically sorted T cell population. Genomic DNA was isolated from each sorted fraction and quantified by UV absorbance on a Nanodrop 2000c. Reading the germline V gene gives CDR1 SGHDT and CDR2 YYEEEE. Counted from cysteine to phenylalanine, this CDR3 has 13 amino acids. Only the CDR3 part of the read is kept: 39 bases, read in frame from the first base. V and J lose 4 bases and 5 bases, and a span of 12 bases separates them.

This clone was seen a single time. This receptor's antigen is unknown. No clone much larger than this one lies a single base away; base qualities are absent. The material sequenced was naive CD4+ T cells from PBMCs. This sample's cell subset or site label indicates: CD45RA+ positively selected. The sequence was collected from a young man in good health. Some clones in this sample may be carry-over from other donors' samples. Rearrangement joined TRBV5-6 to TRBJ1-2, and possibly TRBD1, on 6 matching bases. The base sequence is TGTGCCAGCAGCCCACAGGGTAGTTATGGCTACACCTTC. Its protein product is CASSPQGSYGYTF.